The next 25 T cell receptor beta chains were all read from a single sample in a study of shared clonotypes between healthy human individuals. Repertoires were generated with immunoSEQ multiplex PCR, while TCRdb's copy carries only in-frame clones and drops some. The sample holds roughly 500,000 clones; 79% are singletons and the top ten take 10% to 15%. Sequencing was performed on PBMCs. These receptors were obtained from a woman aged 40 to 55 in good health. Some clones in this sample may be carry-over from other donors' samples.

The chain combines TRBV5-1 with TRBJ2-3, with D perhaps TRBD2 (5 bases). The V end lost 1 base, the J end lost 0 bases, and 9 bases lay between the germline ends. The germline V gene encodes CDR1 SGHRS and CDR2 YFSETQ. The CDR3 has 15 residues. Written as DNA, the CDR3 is TGCGCCAGCAGCTTGCATCGGGGTAGCACAGATACGCAGTATTTT. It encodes CASSLHRGSTDTQYF.

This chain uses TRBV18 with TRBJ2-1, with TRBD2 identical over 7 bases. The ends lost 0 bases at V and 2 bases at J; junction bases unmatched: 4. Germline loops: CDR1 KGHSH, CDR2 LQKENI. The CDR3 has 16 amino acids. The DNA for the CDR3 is TGTGCCAGCTCACCACCTATAGCGGGTACCTACAATGAGCAGTTCTTC. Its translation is CASSPPIAGTYNEQFF.

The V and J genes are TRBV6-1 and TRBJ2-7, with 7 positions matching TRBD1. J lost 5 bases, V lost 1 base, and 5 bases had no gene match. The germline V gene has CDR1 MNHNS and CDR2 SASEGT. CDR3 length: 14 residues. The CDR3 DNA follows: TGTGCCAGCAGTGAAGGACAGGGCAGCAACGAGCAGTACTTC. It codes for CASSEGQGSNEQYF.

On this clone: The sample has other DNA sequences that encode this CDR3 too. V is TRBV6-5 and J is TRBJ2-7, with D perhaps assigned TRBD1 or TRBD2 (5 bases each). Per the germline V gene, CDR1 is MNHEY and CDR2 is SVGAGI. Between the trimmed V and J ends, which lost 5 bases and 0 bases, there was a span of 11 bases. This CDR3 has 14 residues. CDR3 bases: TGTGCCAGCAGTCGATCCGGGACCTCCTACGAGCAGTACTTC. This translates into CASSRSGTSYEQYF.

The CDR3 loop reads CASSGTGGTEAFF. The CDR3 DNA sequence: TGTGCCAGCAGCGGTACAGGGGGCACTGAAGCTTTCTTT. V gene TRBV14 combines with J gene TRBJ1-1; the match to TRBD1 covers 8 bases. This CDR3 spans 13 amino acids. Germline values: CDR1 SGHDN, CDR2 FVKESK. V lost 5 bases, J lost 4 bases, and 3 bases stayed unmatched.

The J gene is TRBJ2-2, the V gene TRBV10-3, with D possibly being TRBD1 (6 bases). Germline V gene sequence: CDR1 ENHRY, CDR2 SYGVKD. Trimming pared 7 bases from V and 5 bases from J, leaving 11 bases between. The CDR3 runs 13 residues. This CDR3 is CAITGVGTGELFF. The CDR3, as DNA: TGTGCCATCACAGGGGTGGGGACCGGGGAGCTGTTTTTT.

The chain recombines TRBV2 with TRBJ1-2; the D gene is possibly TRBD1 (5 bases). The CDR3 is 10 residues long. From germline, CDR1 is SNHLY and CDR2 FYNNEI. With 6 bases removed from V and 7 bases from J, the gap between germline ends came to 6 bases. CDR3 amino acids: CASRTVGYTF. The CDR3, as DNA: TGTGCCAGCAGGACAGTTGGCTACACCTTC. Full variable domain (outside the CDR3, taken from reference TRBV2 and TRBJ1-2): EPEVTQTPSHQVTQMGQEVILRCVPISNHLYFYWYRQILGQKVEFLVSFYNNEISEKSEIFDDQFSVERPDGSNFTLKIRSTKLEDSAMYFCASRTVGYTFGSGTRLTVV.

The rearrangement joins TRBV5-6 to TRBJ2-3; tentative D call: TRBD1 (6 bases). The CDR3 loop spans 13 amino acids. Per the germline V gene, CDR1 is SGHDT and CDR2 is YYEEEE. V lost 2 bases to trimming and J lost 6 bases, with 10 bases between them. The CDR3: CASSFPRGDTQYF. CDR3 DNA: TGTGCCAGCAGCTTCCCTAGGGGGGATACGCAGTATTTT. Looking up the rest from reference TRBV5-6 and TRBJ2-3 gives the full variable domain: DAGVTQSPTHLIKTRGQQVTLRCSPKSGHDTVSWYQQALGQGPQFIFQYYEEEERQRGNFPDRFSGHQFPNYSSELNVNALLLGDSALYLCASSFPRGDTQYFGPGTRLTVL.

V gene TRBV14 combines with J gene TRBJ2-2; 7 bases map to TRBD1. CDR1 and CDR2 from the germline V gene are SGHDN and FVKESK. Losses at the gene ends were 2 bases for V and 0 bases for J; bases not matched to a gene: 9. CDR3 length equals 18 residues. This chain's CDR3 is CASSQTNPGTANTGELFF. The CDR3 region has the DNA TGTGCCAGCAGCCAAACTAACCCCGGGACAGCGAACACCGGGGAGCTGTTTTTT. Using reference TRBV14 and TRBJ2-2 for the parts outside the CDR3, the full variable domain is EAGVTQFPSHSVIEKGQTVTLRCDPISGHDNLYWYRRVMGKEIKFLLHFVKESKQDESGMPNNRFLAERTGGTYSTLKVQPAELEDSGVYFCASSQTNPGTANTGELFFGEGSRLTVL.

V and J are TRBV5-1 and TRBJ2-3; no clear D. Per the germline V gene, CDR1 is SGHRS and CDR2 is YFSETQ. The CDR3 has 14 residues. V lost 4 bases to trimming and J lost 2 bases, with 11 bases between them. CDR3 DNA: TGCGCCAGCAGCCCCGTCCAGACCACAGATACGCAGTATTTT. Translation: CASSPVQTTDTQYF. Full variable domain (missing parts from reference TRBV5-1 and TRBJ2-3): KAGVTQTPRYLIKTRGQQVTLSCSPISGHRSVSWYQQTPGQGLQFLFEYFSETQRNKGNFPGRFSGRQFSNSRSEMNVSTLELGDSALYLCASSPVQTTDTQYFGPGTRLTVL.

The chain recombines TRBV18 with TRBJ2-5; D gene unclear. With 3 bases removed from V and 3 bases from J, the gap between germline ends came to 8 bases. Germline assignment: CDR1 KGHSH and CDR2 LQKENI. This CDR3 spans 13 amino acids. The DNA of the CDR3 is TGTGCCAGCTCACCTAACGCTAAAGAGACCCAGTACTTC. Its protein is CASSPNAKETQYF. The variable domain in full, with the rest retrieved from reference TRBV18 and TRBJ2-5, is NAGVMQNPRHLVRRRGQEARLRCSPMKGHSHVYWYRQLPEEGLKFMVYLQKENIIDESGMPKERFSAEFPKEGPSILRIQQVVRGDSAAYFCASSPNAKETQYFGPGTRLLVL.

CDR3 loop: CAISESLDTRGAQHF. The CDR3, as DNA: TGTGCCATCAGTGAGTCGCTGGACACCCGCGGCGCCCAGCATTTT. The rearrangement uses TRBV10-3 and TRBJ1-5; possibly TRBD1 for D (5 bases). The CDR3 loop spans 15 amino acids. The germline V gene encodes CDR1 ENHRY and CDR2 SYGVKD. Trimming cost V 0 bases and J 11 bases, with 17 bases left between them.

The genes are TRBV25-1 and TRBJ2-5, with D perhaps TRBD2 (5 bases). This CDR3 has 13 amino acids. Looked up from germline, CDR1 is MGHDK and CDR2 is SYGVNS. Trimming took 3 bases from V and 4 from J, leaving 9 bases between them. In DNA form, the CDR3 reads TGTGCCAGCAGTGACCATGGGAGAGAGACCCAGTACTTC. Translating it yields CASSDHGRETQYF. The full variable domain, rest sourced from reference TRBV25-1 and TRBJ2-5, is EADIYQTPRYLVIGTGKKITLECSQTMGHDKMYWYQQDPGMELHLIHYSYGVNSTEKGDLSSESTVSRIRTEHFPLTLESARPSHTSQYLCASSDHGRETQYFGPGTRLLVL.

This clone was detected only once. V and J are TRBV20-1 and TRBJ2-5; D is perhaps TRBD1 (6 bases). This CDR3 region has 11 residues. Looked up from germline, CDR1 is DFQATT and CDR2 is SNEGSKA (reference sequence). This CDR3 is CSPRGQETQYF. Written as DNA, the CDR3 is TGCAGCCCCAGGGGACAAGAGACCCAGTACTTC.

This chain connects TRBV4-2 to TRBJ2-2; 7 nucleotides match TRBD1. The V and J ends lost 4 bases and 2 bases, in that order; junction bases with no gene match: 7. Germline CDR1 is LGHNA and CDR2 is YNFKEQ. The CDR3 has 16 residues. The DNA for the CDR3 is TGTGCCAGCAGCCTGCAGACAGGGAGAAACACCGGGGAGCTGTTTTTT. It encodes CASSLQTGRNTGELFF.

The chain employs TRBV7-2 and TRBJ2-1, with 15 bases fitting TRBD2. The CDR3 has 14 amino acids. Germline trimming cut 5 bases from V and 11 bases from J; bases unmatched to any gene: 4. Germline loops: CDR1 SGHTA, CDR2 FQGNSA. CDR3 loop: CASSPGTSGRQQFF. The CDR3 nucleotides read TGTGCCAGCAGCCCTGGGACTAGCGGGAGGCAGCAGTTCTTC.

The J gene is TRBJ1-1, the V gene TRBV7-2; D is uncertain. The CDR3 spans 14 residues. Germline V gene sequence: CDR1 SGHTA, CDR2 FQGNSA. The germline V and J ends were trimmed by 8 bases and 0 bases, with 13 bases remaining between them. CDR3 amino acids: CASAQGPMNTEAFF. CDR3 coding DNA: TGTGCCAGCGCACAAGGACCCATGAACACTGAAGCTTTCTTT.

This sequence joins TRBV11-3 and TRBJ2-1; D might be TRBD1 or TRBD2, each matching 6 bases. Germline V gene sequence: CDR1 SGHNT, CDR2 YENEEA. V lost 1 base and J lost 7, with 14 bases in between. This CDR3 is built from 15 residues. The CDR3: CASSLGRGRKNEQFF. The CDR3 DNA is TGTGCCAGCAGCTTAGGCCGGGGGCGAAAGAATGAGCAGTTCTTC.

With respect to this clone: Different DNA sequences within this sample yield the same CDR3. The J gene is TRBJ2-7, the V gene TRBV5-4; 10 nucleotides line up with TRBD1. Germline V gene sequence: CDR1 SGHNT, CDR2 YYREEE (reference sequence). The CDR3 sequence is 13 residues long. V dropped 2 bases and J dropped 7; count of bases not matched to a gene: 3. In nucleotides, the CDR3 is TGTGCCAGCAGCTTTGACAGGGGGCGGGAGCAGTACTTC. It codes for CASSFDRGREQYF.

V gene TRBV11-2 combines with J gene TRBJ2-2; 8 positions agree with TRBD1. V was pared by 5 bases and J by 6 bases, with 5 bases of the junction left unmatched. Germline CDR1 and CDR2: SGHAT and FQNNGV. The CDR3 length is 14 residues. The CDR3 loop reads CASSPRRGPGELFF. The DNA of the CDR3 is TGTGCCAGCAGCCCGCGCAGGGGGCCCGGGGAGCTGTTTTTT.

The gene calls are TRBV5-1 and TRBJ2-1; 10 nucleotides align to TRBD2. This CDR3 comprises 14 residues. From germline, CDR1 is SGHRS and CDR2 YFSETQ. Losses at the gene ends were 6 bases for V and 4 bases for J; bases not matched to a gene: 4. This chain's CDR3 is CASKAGGEYNEQFF. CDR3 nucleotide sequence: TGCGCCAGCAAAGCGGGAGGGGAATACAATGAGCAGTTCTTC. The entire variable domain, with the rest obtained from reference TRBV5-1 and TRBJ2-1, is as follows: KAGVTQTPRYLIKTRGQQVTLSCSPISGHRSVSWYQQTPGQGLQFLFEYFSETQRNKGNFPGRFSGRQFSNSRSEMNVSTLELGDSALYLCASKAGGEYNEQFFGPGTRLTVL.

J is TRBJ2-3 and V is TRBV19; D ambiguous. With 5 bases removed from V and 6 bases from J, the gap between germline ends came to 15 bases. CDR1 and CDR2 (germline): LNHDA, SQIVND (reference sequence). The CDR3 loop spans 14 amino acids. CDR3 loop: CASSLSLGWDTQYF. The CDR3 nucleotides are TGTGCCAGTAGTCTGTCGCTGGGGTGGGATACGCAGTATTTT.

CDR3 sequence (DNA): TGTGCCAGCAGTTTATTTCTAGCGGGAGGTACTCTTACCTACGAGCAGTACTTC. As protein: CASSLFLAGGTLTYEQYF. The rearrangement links TRBV27 to TRBJ2-7, with 11 bases aligning to TRBD2. The CDR3 has 18 amino acids. Germline V gene lookup returns CDR1 MNHEY and CDR2 SMNVEV (reference sequence). V lost 1 base to trimming and J lost 2 bases; unmatched junction nucleotides: 10.

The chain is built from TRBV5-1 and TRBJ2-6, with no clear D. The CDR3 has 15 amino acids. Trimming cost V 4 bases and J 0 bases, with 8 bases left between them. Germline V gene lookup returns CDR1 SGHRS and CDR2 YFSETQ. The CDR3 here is CASSPGNSGANVLTF. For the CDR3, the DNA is TGCGCCAGCAGCCCTGGGAACTCTGGGGCCAACGTCCTGACTTTC. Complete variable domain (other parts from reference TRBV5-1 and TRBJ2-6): KAGVTQTPRYLIKTRGQQVTLSCSPISGHRSVSWYQQTPGQGLQFLFEYFSETQRNKGNFPGRFSGRQFSNSRSEMNVSTLELGDSALYLCASSPGNSGANVLTFGAGSRLTVL.

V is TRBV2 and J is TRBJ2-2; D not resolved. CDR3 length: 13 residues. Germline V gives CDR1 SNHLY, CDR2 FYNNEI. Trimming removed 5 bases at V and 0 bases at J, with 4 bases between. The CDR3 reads CASSSTNTGELFF. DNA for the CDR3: TGTGCCAGCAGTTCCACGAACACCGGGGAGCTGTTTTTT.